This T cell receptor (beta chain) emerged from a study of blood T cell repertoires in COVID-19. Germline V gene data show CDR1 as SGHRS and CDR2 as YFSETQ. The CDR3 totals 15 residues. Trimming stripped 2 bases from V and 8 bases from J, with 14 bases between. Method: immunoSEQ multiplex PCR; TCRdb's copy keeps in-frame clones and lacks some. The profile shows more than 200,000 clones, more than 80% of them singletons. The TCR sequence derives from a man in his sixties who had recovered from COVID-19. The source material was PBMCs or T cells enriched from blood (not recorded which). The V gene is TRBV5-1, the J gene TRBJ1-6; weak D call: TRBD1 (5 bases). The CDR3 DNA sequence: TGCGCCAGCAGCTTAACGGCAGGGCTGGATTCACCCCTCCACTTT. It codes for CASSLTAGLDSPLHF.